The 29 T cell receptor beta chains below come from one sample, sequenced in a study of cytomegalovirus exposure and HLA in healthy donors. The PCR ran on 60 Vbeta and 13 Jbeta primers. Sequencing was performed with immunoSEQ multiplex PCR; in TCRdb, only in-frame clones are kept and a portion is missing. Here the sample spans 120,000 to 150,000 clones, 80% being singletons. Sequencing was performed on PBMCs. These receptors all come from a male donor in good health and CMV-seropositive.

This clone was seen only a few times. An end of the junction differs from the germline gene, which may be a read error. This sequence joins TRBV5-4 and TRBJ2-2; D is ambiguous. This CDR3 is built from 13 residues. Germline V CDR1 and CDR2: SGHNT, YYREEE (reference sequence). The CDR3 nucleotides read TGTGCCAGCAGCTTATGGAACAGCGGGGAGCTGTTTTTT. Translating it yields CASSLWNSGELFF.

This clone was picked up a small number of times. The chain uses TRBV7-8 and TRBJ2-5, with TRBD2 matching over 9 bases. V lost 2 bases, J lost 6 bases, and 13 bases stayed unmatched. The germline V gene encodes CDR1 SGHVS and CDR2 FQNEAQ. This CDR3 is built from 17 residues. CDR3 protein: CASSLNQGSGRGKTQYF. Here the CDR3 DNA reads TGTGCCAGCAGCTTAAACCAAGGTAGCGGGAGAGGGAAGACCCAGTACTTC.

The V and J genes are TRBV6-1 and TRBJ1-4, with 7 bases identical to TRBD1. J gave up 7 bases and V 3 bases, and 11 bases lay outside the gene matches. Per the germline V gene, CDR1 is MNHNS and CDR2 is SASEGT. The CDR3 is made up of 16 amino acids. The CDR3 is CASSDPHRGRVEKLFF. The CDR3 nucleotides are TGTGCCAGCAGTGACCCCCACAGGGGCCGAGTTGAAAAACTGTTTTTT.

CDR3 nucleotide sequence: TGTGCCAGCGGTCGAGCGGGAGTCCTTGAAAATGAGCAGTTCTTC. This gives the protein CASGRAGVLENEQFF. The chain uses TRBV27 and TRBJ2-1, with TRBD2 identical over 8 bases. The germline V gene has CDR1 MNHEY and CDR2 SMNVEV (reference sequence). V lost 8 bases, J lost 7 bases, and 13 bases stayed unmatched. The CDR3 runs 15 residues.

This sequence joins TRBV29-1 and TRBJ2-7; D gene unclear. Germline values: CDR1 SQVTM, CDR2 ANQGSEA. CDR3 size: 14 residues. Trimming cost V 4 bases and J 0 bases, with 13 bases left between them. Written as DNA, the CDR3 is TGCAGCGTTGGGGTTTCCCAGGACTCCTACGAGCAGTACTTC. It encodes CSVGVSQDSYEQYF.

This clone was picked up a small number of times. The J gene is TRBJ2-1, the V gene TRBV5-4; TRBD2 might be the D (5 bases). The germline V gene has CDR1 SGHNT and CDR2 YYREEE (reference sequence). Trimming pared 2 bases from V and 2 bases from J, leaving 11 bases between. This CDR3 has 15 amino acids. CDR3 nucleotide sequence: TGTGCCAGCAGCTTTAGGTCAGCGGCCTACAATGAGCAGTTCTTC. This codes for CASSFRSAAYNEQFF.

V usage is TRBV19 and J usage is TRBJ2-1; D is unclear. The CDR3 totals 18 residues. Trimming cost V 2 bases and J 0 bases, with 17 bases left between them. The germline gives CDR1 LNHDA, CDR2 SQIVND (reference sequence). The DNA of the CDR3 is TGTGCCAGTAGTATATCCCTCGGAGCCACCAGCTCCTACAATGAGCAGTTCTTC. Its translation is CASSISLGATSSYNEQFF.

The V call is TRBV9, the J call TRBJ2-1, with 13 bases lining up with TRBD2. The CDR3 has 21 amino acids. Germline V gives CDR1 SGDLS, CDR2 YYNGEE. Trimming at V came to 0 bases and at J to 0 bases, leaving 12 bases not matched to a gene. The DNA for the CDR3 is TGTGCCAGCAGCGTAGCCGGACTAGCGGGAGAAATAACTTCCTCCTACAATGAGCAGTTCTTC. This gives the protein CASSVAGLAGEITSSYNEQFF.

The chain couples TRBV15 to TRBJ2-7; TRBD1 matches at 8 bases. Germline assignment: CDR1 LNHNV and CDR2 YYDKDF (reference sequence). The CDR3 loop spans 14 amino acids. The V gene end was trimmed by 3 bases and the J gene end by 7 bases; junction bases not matched to a gene: 8. CDR3 coding DNA: TGTGCCACCAGCAGCTACCAAACAGGGGGAGAGCAGTACTTC. It translates to CATSSYQTGGEQYF.

This sequence joins TRBV5-1 and TRBJ1-2, with a tentative D call TRBD1 (6 bases). Germline lookup yields CDR1 SGHRS and CDR2 YFSETQ. Trimming left V 1 base short and J 8 bases short, with 21 bases between. This CDR3 has 16 residues. The CDR3 DNA is TGCGCCAGCAGCTTGACCCCCGGGACATTTCGACAGGGCTACACCTTC. Protein: CASSLTPGTFRQGYTF.

The V and J genes are TRBV5-6 and TRBJ1-2; TRBD1 matches at 9 bases. CDR1 and CDR2 from the germline V gene are SGHDT and YYEEEE. V lost 5 bases and J lost 3; bases outside the gene matches: 14. The CDR3 consists of 17 residues. The chain's CDR3 is CASRREQGAIWDYGYTF. DNA of the CDR3: TGTGCCAGCAGGCGGGAACAGGGGGCAATTTGGGACTATGGCTACACCTTC.

To note about this clone: A read error may produce the germline difference seen at one junction end. The CDR3 reads CASSLIWSGNGYPF. CDR3 sequence (DNA): TGTGCCAGCAGTTTAATCTGGTCGGGGAATGGCTACCCCTTC. The chain is built from TRBV28 and TRBJ1-2; D ambiguous. The CDR3 runs 14 residues. Germline-derived CDR1 and CDR2 are MDHEN and SYDVKM.

This chain joins TRBV7-2 and TRBJ2-3; 12 bases align to TRBD2. CDR3 length equals 16 residues. The V and J ends lost 3 bases and 11 bases, in that order; junction bases with no gene match: 12. In germline, CDR1 is SGHTA, CDR2 FQGNSA. CDR3 DNA sequence: TGTGCCAGCAGCTTGCTTAGACTAGCGGGAGCTCGTGGGCAGTATTTT. This codes for CASSLLRLAGARGQYF. The full variable domain, with the rest looked up from reference TRBV7-2 and TRBJ2-3, is GAGVSQSPSNKVTEKGKDVELRCDPISGHTALYWYRQSLGQGLEFLIYFQGNSAPDKSGLPSDRFSAERTGGSVSTLTIQRTQQEDSAVYLCASSLLRLAGARGQYFGPGTRLTVL.

V usage is TRBV27 and J usage is TRBJ2-2; D call uncertain. CDR1 and CDR2 from the germline V gene are MNHEY and SMNVEV (reference sequence). The CDR3 covers 13 residues. Trimming shortened V by 4 bases and J by 4 bases, and 7 bases separated the two germline ends. The CDR3 DNA is TGTGCCAGCAGTTGGAGTAGCACCGGGGAGCTGTTTTTT. Protein sequence: CASSWSSTGELFF.

This rearrangement joins TRBV11-2 to TRBJ2-7; D is undetermined. This CDR3 contains 14 residues. Trimming pared 4 bases from V and 0 bases from J, leaving 10 bases between. Looked up from germline, CDR1 is SGHAT and CDR2 is FQNNGV. CDR3 DNA sequence: TGTGCCAGCAGCTATAGCCCTTCCTCCTACGAGCAGTACTTC. Translation: CASSYSPSSYEQYF.

This sequence joins TRBV27 and TRBJ2-1; D is possibly TRBD1 (6 bases). The V end lost 5 bases, the J end lost 6 bases, and 14 bases lay between the germline ends. Germline CDR1 reads MNHEY; CDR2 reads SMNVEV (reference sequence). CDR3 length: 14 amino acids. CDR3 region: CASSIQTGSNEQFF. The CDR3, as DNA: TGTGCCAGCAGTATCCAAACAGGGTCCAATGAGCAGTTCTTC.

J is TRBJ2-6 and V is TRBV19; TRBD1 might be the D (5 bases). The CDR3 contains 15 residues. Looked up from germline, CDR1 is LNHDA and CDR2 is SQIVND (reference sequence). V lost 3 bases to trimming and J lost 1 base, with 7 bases between them. Written as DNA, the CDR3 is TGTGCCAGTAGTATGACAGTATCTGGGGCCAACGTCCTGACTTTC. It yields the protein CASSMTVSGANVLTF. Together with reference TRBV19 and TRBJ2-6, the CDR3 gives the full variable domain: DGGITQSPKYLFRKEGQNVTLSCEQNLNHDAMYWYRQDPGQGLRLIYYSQIVNDFQKGDIAEGYSVSREKKESFPLTVTSAQKNPTAFYLCASSMTVSGANVLTFGAGSRLTVL.

This rearrangement joins TRBV7-2 to TRBJ1-1; D is ambiguous. Per the germline V gene, CDR1 is SGHTA and CDR2 is FQGNSA. CDR3 length equals 13 residues. Between the trimmed V and J ends, which lost 4 bases and 3 bases, there was a span of 9 bases. CDR3 nucleotide sequence: TGTGCCAGCAGCTCAGGCCAGGACACTGAAGCTTTCTTT. This sequence encodes CASSSGQDTEAFF.

V gene TRBV7-9 combines with J gene TRBJ1-2, with TRBD1 identical over 9 bases. Germline trimming cut 3 bases from V and 12 bases from J; bases unmatched to any gene: 5. The CDR3 is made up of 12 amino acids. In germline, CDR1 is SEHNR, CDR2 FQNEAQ (reference sequence). DNA of the CDR3: TGTGCCAGCAGCTTGGGGGACAGGGACGACACCTTC. This encodes CASSLGDRDDTF.

V gene TRBV7-2 combines with J gene TRBJ2-1, with a weak D call TRBD2 (7 bases). The germline V gene has CDR1 SGHTA and CDR2 FQGNSA. Trimming stripped 0 bases from V and 7 bases from J, with 19 bases between. This CDR3 has 17 residues. The chain's CDR3 is CASSLASSGPRGNEQFF. Here the CDR3 DNA reads TGTGCCAGCAGCTTAGCTTCTAGCGGCCCCAGGGGAAATGAGCAGTTCTTC. The full variable domain, in which reference TRBV7-2 and TRBJ2-1 provide the parts outside the CDR3, is GAGVSQSPSNKVTEKGKDVELRCDPISGHTALYWYRQSLGQGLEFLIYFQGNSAPDKSGLPSDRFSAERTGGSVSTLTIQRTQQEDSAVYLCASSLASSGPRGNEQFFGPGTRLTVL.

The chain links TRBV27 to TRBJ1-1, with 8 bases that match TRBD1. The trim removed 3 bases at V and 4 bases at J, leaving 7 bases unmatched. The CDR3 consists of 15 residues. Germline V gene lookup returns CDR1 MNHEY and CDR2 SMNVEV (reference sequence). CDR3 nucleotide sequence: TGTGCCAGCAGTTTTGACAACAGGGGGGGCACTGAAGCTTTCTTT. Translated: CASSFDNRGGTEAFF.

This rearrangement joins TRBV7-6 to TRBJ2-2, with TRBD1 matching 11 bases. There are 16 residues in the CDR3. V gave up 4 bases and J gave up 4 bases; unmatched junction bases: 5. The germline gives CDR1 SGHVS, CDR2 FNYEAQ. CDR3 sequence reads: CASSSTGTGGTGELFF. The CDR3 nucleotides are TGTGCCAGCAGCTCGACCGGGACAGGGGGCACCGGGGAGCTGTTTTTT.

This clone showed up just a few times. V is TRBV28 and J is TRBJ2-7; 9 bases map to TRBD1. The V gene end was trimmed by 1 base and the J gene end by 4 bases; junction bases not matched to a gene: 5. Germline V gene sequence: CDR1 MDHEN, CDR2 SYDVKM. The CDR3 loop spans 15 amino acids. The chain's CDR3 is CASSLSGTGLYEQYF. CDR3 in DNA: TGTGCCAGCAGTTTATCCGGGACAGGGTTGTACGAGCAGTACTTC.

In this sample, this clone turned up a few times. The chain uses TRBV28 and TRBJ1-2, with D tentatively TRBD1 (6 bases). The CDR3 runs to 16 residues. V lost 5 bases and J lost 3, with 19 bases in between. Germline assignment: CDR1 MDHEN and CDR2 SYDVKM. This CDR3 is CASSPSGLQGHYGYTF. DNA of the CDR3: TGTGCCAGCAGTCCAAGTGGCTTACAGGGACACTATGGCTACACCTTC.

The chain is built from TRBV5-4 and TRBJ2-7; 9 nucleotides agree with TRBD2. V gave up 2 bases and J gave up 6 bases; unmatched junction bases: 3. The CDR3 length is 13 residues. Germline-derived CDR1 and CDR2 are SGHNT and YYREEE (reference sequence). This chain's CDR3 is CASSFGTSLEQYF. As DNA, the CDR3 is TGTGCCAGCAGCTTCGGGACTAGCCTCGAGCAGTACTTC.

In its sample, this clone was seen once. This rearrangement joins TRBV9 to TRBJ1-4, with D unclear. Trimming removed 1 base from V and 5 bases from J, with 18 bases in between. Germline-derived CDR1 and CDR2 are SGDLS and YYNGEE. The CDR3 contains 17 residues. CDR3 loop: CASSVTGIQNGNEKLFF. CDR3 nucleotides: TGTGCCAGCAGCGTAACCGGGATCCAGAACGGGAATGAAAAACTGTTTTTT.

This chain joins TRBV20-1 and TRBJ1-2; D is unclear. The germline CDR1 and CDR2 sequences are DFQATT and SNEGSKA (reference sequence). V lost 6 bases to trimming and J lost 1 base, with 6 bases between them. There are 11 residues in the CDR3. CDR3 bases: TGCAGTGCAGCATATAACTATGGCTACACCTTC. It yields the protein CSAAYNYGYTF.

Concerning this clone: One junction end does not reproduce the germline sequence, and a read error may be involved. This chain uses TRBV7-3 with TRBJ1-2, with D perhaps TRBD1 (6 bases). Germline values: CDR1 SGHTA, CDR2 FQGTGA. This CDR3 comprises 16 residues. In nucleotides, the CDR3 is TGTGCCAGCAGCCCACAACCGACAGGTTCTAACTATGGCTACCCCTTC. This codes for CASSPQPTGSNYGYPF.

This chain links TRBV7-2 with TRBJ2-7, with no clear D. This CDR3 has 12 residues. With 1 base removed from V and 4 bases from J, the gap between germline ends came to 5 bases. The germline V gene encodes CDR1 SGHTA and CDR2 FQGNSA. CDR3 protein: CASSLDEYEQYF. CDR3 bases: TGTGCCAGCAGCTTAGATGAGTACGAGCAGTACTTC.